This T cell receptor beta chain originates from a study of Graves' ophthalmopathy and Graves' hyperthyroidism. Exclusion applied to patients with other autoimmune diseases, uncontrolled infections, pregnancy or lactation. The authors amplified TCR beta CDR3 regions, and they did so from RNA transcripts for repertoire sequencing. An initial RT-PCR round employing HTBI primers preceded a second-round multiplex PCR. Each CDR3 protein gets one entry after TCRdb re-called the multiplex PCR reads with MiXCR. The sample lists over a million distinct CDR3 sequences; around a third were seen once. With 7 bases removed from V and 7 bases from J, the gap between germline ends came to 10 bases. CDR1 is DFQATT and CDR2 is SNEGSKA in the germline V gene (reference sequence). CDR3 size: 11 residues.

Sequenced sample: peripheral blood or thyroid tissue (not recorded which). This receptor was obtained from an adult man with Graves' hyperthyroidism. V usage is TRBV20-1 and J usage is TRBJ1-4; D not certain. The chain's CDR3 is CSGPLGEKLFF. The CDR3 nucleotides are TGCAGTGGCCCCCTGGGTGAAAAACTGTTTTTT.